The 3 T cell receptor beta chains reported below all come from one sample, sequenced in a study of cytomegalovirus exposure and HLA in healthy donors (dated by TCRdb to 2015 to 2018). Libraries came from the immunoSEQ multiplex PCR assay. A mixture of 60 forward primers for TCR Vbeta segments and 13 reverse primers for TCR Jbeta segments was used in the multiplex PCR. TCRdb took this table from immuneACCESS and kept in-frame rearrangements with V and J called. Such tables lack part of the clones; where checked against another copy, unresolved V genes explain under half of the gap, and the rest is unexplained. This sample comprises 150,000 to 200,000 clones, approximately 88% of them detected only once. Together, the top ten hold 0.2% to 0.3% of the sample. The sample consisted of PBMCs. The receptors here all came from a boy aged 10-17 years in good health and CMV-seronegative.

The rearrangement uses TRBV6-1 and TRBJ1-1; 11 bases map to TRBD1. The V and J ends lost 5 bases and 5 bases, in that order; junction bases with no gene match: 4. This CDR3 is built from 14 residues. Germline V gene data show CDR1 as MNHNS and CDR2 as SASEGT. CDR3 nucleotides: TGTGCCAGCAGTACTCGGGACAGGGGGACTGAAGCTTTCTTT. Translation: CASSTRDRGTEAFF.

V usage is TRBV4-3 and J usage is TRBJ1-4; D unclear. Germline CDR1 is LGHNA and CDR2 is YSLEER. Trimming took 1 base from V and 7 from J, leaving 7 bases between them. The CDR3 totals 13 residues. The CDR3 reads CASSQGQREKLFF. Here the CDR3 DNA reads TGCGCCAGCAGCCAAGGGCAGCGTGAAAAACTGTTTTTT.

This chain joins TRBV5-4 and TRBJ2-1, with 8 bases identical to TRBD2. Germline V gene data show CDR1 as SGHNT and CDR2 as YYREEE (reference sequence). V shed 0 bases and J 1 base; nucleotides not matched to a gene: 3. This CDR3 region has 16 residues. DNA of the CDR3: TGTGCCAGCAGCTTGGGCGGGGGGAGGTCCTACAATGAGCAGTTCTTC. It codes for CASSLGGGRSYNEQFF.